This TCR beta chain was profiled in a study of T cell repertoires in cytomegalovirus infection (dated by TCRdb to about 2019). Regarding the research as a whole: Recently identified HLA-C-restricted CMV epitopes, whose presentation resists viral immunomodulation, were targeted by peptide stimulations together with well-studied HLA-B-restricted epitopes. The HLA type of each donor mattered for the analysis, because public TCR beta signatures pointed to carriage of CMV infection along with the matching HLA type. What the authors observed across the whole study: The ex vivo response was dominated by HLA-C-restricted CMV-specific TCR beta clonotypes, and the single most frequent clonotype in two of eight donors was supplied by these HLA-C-restricted clonotypes. In both this cohort and an independent roughly 330-donor cohort, the cumulative frequency of public TCR beta family members distinguished carriers of CMV infection plus the relevant HLA type.

This clonotype was seen repeatedly, ten times or more. No cognate antigen has been identified for it. Base qualities are not recorded, but no much larger clone differs from it by a single base. The junction shows trimming of 0 bases on V and 2 bases on J, and the gene matches do not reach 7 bases of it. The CDR3 has 18 amino acids, counting the end cysteine and phenylalanine. CDR3 DNA is the only sequence kept; it has 54 bases, read in frame from the first base. The germline V gene yields SGHTA for CDR1 and FQGNSA for CDR2. Read against the paper, the sample's treatment or condition label means: in vitro stimulation with specific CMV peptide epitopes to enrich CMV-specific T cells. These reads were obtained on an Illumina HiSeq 1500. The raw public data were reprocessed by TCRdb itself: fastp quality trimming at Q25, MiXCR clonotype calling, in-frame beta chains only. Rows with a matching CDR3 protein are joined into one entry that keeps the most common DNA and genes. The sample table lists about 890,000 distinct CDR3 sequences, 31% of them with a count of one. The ten largest clones add up to 10% to 15% of the sample.

The TCR was taken from a human donor in good health (CMV status not recorded). Some clones in this sample may be carry-over from other donors' samples. The rearrangement joined TRBV7-2 to TRBJ2-2; 9 bases in between match TRBD2. The input for sequencing was cultured CD8+ T cells from PBMCs, taken from culture after CMV antigen stimulation. The nucleotide sequence reads TGTGCCAGCAGCTTAGCCATGGGCGGGGGGGGAAACACCGGGGAGCTGTTTTTT. Its coded protein is CASSLAMGGGGNTGELFF.